The rows below give T cell receptor beta chains drawn from one sample of a study of OX40 agonist ivuxolimab in advanced cancers. Sequencing was performed with immunoSEQ multiplex PCR; in TCRdb, only in-frame clones are kept and a portion is missing. Of roughly 92,000 clones in the sample, about 90% were seen once. Sequencing was performed on CD4+ or CD8+ T cells sorted from blood, taken in a trial of the OX40 agonist ivuxolimab. The receptors derive from an adult with an advanced solid tumor such as melanoma, head and neck, liver or kidney cancer. CDR3s include the opening cysteine and the closing phenylalanine or tryptophan. A D gene is named only where the DNA matches it firmly.

d_call j_call v_call cdr3_aa
TRBD1 TRBJ1-4 TRBV2 CASTGQAIEKLFF
- TRBJ2-7 TRBV5-1 CASSLYYGSEQYF
- TRBJ1-2 TRBV5-4 CASSLGGEYGYTF
- TRBJ2-2 TRBV6-5 CASSYGWDPRTGELFF
- TRBJ2-7 TRBV5-6 CASSLPGTYEQYF
TRBD2 TRBJ2-7 TRBV18 CASSPPGLAGFHEQYF
- TRBJ2-3 TRBV5-8 CAFRGRVTDTQYF
TRBD1 TRBJ2-2 TRBV11-3 CASSPGQGSTGELFF
- TRBJ2-2 TRBV2 CASSVYPYTGELFF
- TRBJ1-4 TRBV2 CASGGGGNEKLFF
- TRBJ2-7 TRBV2 CASSTHYEQYF
- TRBJ1-2 TRBV5-1 CASSFATGSYTF
- TRBJ2-2 TRBV7-3 CASSFGPAGTGELFF
- TRBJ1-5 TRBV6-1 CASSPRRGRQQPQHF
- TRBJ2-7 TRBV11-2 CASSLDSGQLYEQYF
- TRBJ2-7 TRBV6-5 CASGSGGGRSYEQYF
TRBD2 TRBJ2-1 TRBV6-1 CASSRTSGNEQFF
TRBD1 TRBJ2-5 TRBV7-3 CASSLTGQGLETQYF
TRBD1 TRBJ2-5 TRBV10-3 CAARGLETQYF
- TRBJ1-1 TRBV6-1 CASKIDRDTEAFF
- TRBJ2-1 TRBV5-4 CASSYYNEQFF
- TRBJ1-2 TRBV6-1 CASKVSYGYTF
TRBD2 TRBJ2-2 TRBV28 CASTGGTGELFF
- TRBJ1-4 TRBV2 CASSEPPDRRKLFF
TRBD2 TRBJ2-2 TRBV15 CATQTGGSSTGELFF
- TRBJ1-3 TRBV19 CASSVVSSGNTIYF
- TRBJ2-7 TRBV5-1 CASSLGTVTYEQYF
TRBD2 TRBJ2-3 TRBV2 CASSTGTSGGRGTDTQYF
TRBD1 TRBJ1-1 TRBV6-5 CASSQRTGTGEAFF